The present TCR beta chain was sequenced within a study of blood T cell repertoires in COVID-19. Study background: Researchers got acute and convalescent COVID-19 samples from the United States, Italy and Spain. In each case, the material was cDNA or gDNA derived from T cells, B-cell-depleted T cells, or PBMCs.

Contact with a PCR-confirmed or clinician-diagnosed COVID-19 case occurred within 2 weeks of entry. Per the study methods: Reference gene primer amplification gave nucleated cell count estimates. Data came from immunoSEQ multiplex PCR; TCRdb stores just in-frame clones and leaves some out. The DNA was the basis for D and trimming; V, J and clone size are from that table. The sample lists 250,000 to 300,000 clones, around 84% occurring once. Sequencing was carried out using PBMCs or T cells enriched from blood (not recorded which). This clonotype was sampled from a man aged 40-55 years who had been exposed to COVID-19.

For the CDR3, the DNA is TGTGCCTGGAGGGAGGCAGCAAACGCTGGAAACACCATATATTTT. Protein sequence: CAWREAANAGNTIYF. The V call is TRBV30, the J call TRBJ1-3; no firm D call. The CDR3 extends over 15 amino acids. Germline CDR1 GTSNPN, CDR2 SVGIG (reference sequence). Trimming removed 3 bases from V and 2 bases from J, with 14 bases in between.